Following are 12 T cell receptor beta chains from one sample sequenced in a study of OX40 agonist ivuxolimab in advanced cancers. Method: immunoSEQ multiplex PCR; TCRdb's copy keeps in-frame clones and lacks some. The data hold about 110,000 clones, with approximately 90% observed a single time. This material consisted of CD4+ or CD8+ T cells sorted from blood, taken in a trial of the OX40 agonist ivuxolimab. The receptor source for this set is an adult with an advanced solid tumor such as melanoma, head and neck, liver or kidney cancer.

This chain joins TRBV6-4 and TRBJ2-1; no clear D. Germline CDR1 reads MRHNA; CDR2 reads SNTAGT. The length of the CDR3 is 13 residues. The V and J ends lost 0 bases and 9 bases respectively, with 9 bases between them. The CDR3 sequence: CASSDSERSEQFF. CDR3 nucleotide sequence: TGTGCCAGCAGTGACTCAGAGCGTAGTGAGCAGTTCTTC.

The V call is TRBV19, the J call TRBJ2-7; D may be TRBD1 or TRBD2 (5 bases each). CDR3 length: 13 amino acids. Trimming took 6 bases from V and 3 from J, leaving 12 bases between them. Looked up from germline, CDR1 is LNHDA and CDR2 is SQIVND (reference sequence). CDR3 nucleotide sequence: TGTGCCAGTAGGCCAGAGGGGTACTACGAGCAGTACTTC. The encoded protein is CASRPEGYYEQYF.

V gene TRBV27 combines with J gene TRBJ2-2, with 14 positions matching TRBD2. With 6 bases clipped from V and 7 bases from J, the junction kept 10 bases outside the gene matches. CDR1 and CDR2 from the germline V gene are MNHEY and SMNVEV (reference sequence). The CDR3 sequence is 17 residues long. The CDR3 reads CASRYTGTSGRFGELFF. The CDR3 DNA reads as TGTGCCAGCAGATACACCGGGACTAGCGGGAGATTCGGGGAGCTGTTTTTT.

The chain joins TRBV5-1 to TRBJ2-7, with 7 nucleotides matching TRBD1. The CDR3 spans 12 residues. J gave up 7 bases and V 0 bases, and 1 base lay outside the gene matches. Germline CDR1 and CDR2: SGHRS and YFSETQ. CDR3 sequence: CASSLGDREQYF. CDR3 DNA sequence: TGCGCCAGCAGCTTGGGGGACAGAGAGCAGTACTTC.

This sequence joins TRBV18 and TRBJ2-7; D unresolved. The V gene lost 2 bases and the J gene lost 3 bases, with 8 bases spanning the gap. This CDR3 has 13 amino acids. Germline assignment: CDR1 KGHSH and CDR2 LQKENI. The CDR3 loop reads CASSPRWDYEQYF. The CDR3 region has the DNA TGTGCCAGCTCACCAAGGTGGGACTACGAGCAGTACTTC. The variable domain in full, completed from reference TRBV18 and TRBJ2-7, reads NAGVMQNPRHLVRRRGQEARLRCSPMKGHSHVYWYRQLPEEGLKFMVYLQKENIIDESGMPKERFSAEFPKEGPSILRIQQVVRGDSAAYFCASSPRWDYEQYFGPGTRLTVT.

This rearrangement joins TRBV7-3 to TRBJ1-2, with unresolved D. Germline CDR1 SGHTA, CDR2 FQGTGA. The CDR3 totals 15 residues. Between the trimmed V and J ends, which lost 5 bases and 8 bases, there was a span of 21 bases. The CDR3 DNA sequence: TGTGCCAGCAGCATTTCCCGGGATCTTCCCCAGGGCTACACCTTC. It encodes CASSISRDLPQGYTF.

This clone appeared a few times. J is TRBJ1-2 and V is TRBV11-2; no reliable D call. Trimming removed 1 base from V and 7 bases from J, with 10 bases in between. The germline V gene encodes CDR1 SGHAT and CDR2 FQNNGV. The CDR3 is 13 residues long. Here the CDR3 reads CASSLAKGGGYTF. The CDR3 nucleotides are TGTGCCAGCAGCTTAGCGAAGGGTGGTGGCTACACCTTC.

CDR3: CSARGSGESGGYTF. The CDR3 nucleotides are TGCAGCGCTAGGGGATCGGGGGAGTCCGGGGGCTACACCTTC. This chain connects TRBV29-1 to TRBJ1-2, with D perhaps matching TRBD1 (5 bases). Germline assignment: CDR1 SQVTM and CDR2 ANQGSEA. V gave up 7 bases and J gave up 8 bases, with 23 bases separating them. The CDR3 totals 14 residues.

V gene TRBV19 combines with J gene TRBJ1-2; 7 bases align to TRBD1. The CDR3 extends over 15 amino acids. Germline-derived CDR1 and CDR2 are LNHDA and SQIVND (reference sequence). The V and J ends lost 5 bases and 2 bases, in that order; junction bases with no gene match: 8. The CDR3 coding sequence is TGTGCCAGTAGTTTCGGACAGGCTCAAAACTATGGCTACACCTTC. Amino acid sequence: CASSFGQAQNYGYTF.

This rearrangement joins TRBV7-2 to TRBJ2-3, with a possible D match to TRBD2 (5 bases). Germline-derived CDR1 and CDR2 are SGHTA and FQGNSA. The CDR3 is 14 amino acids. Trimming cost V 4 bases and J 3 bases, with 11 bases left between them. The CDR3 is CASSSDGETDTQYF. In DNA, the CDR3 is TGTGCCAGCAGCTCAGACGGGGAAACAGATACGCAGTATTTT.

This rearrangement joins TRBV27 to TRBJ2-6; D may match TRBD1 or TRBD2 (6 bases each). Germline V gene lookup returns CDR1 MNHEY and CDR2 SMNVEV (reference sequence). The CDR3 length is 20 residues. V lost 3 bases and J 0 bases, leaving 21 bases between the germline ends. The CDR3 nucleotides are TGTGCCAGCAGTTTTGGGGGGTGGGGGCGAGCCATCTCTGGGGCCAACGTCCTGACTTTC. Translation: CASSFGGWGRAISGANVLTF.

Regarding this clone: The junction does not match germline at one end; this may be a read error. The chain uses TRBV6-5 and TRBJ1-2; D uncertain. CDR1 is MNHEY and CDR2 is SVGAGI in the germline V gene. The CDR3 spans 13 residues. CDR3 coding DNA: TGTGCCAGCAGTTACTCGACTAGGTATGACTACACCTTC. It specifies CASSYSTRYDYTF.